Included here is one TCR beta chain sequence, with context. The ends were cut back, 6 bases at V and 7 bases at J, with 15 bases in the middle. Germline lookup yields CDR1 MNHEY and CDR2 SVGAGI. The CDR3 is made up of 13 amino acids. The data stem from a study of technical replicates of blood from several donors. Sequenced by immunoSEQ multiplex PCR; TCRdb stores in-frame clones only, minus some. The sample yields about 89,000 clones, around 94% seen once. This sequence was found in a human donor in good health. Sequencing used T cells isolated from PBMCs. The chain couples TRBV6-5 to TRBJ1-2; D not certain. In DNA form, the CDR3 reads TGTGCCAGCAGGACAAATACCATGGGTGGCTACACCTTC. Residues: CASRTNTMGGYTF.